A single sample is the source of the 30 T cell receptor beta chains below, sequenced in a study of T-cell reconstitution after alpha-beta-depleted transplantation in children. Preparation of the TCRbeta library used unique molecular identifiers. MiXCR, applied by TCRdb to the PCR reads, yields one record per CDR3 protein. The table records about 400,000 distinct CDR3 sequences, about 20% of them present only once. This sample comprised PBMCs from the stem cell graft donor, obtained from the stem cell graft. The receptors shown here come from a human donor who donated a stem cell graft to a child with acute myeloid leukemia.

The V gene is TRBV7-2, the J gene TRBJ2-1; no reliable D call. The germline V gene has CDR1 SGHTA and CDR2 FQGNSA. V gave up 1 base and J gave up 6 bases, with 10 bases separating them. The length of the CDR3 is 14 residues. The CDR3 DNA reads as TGTGCCAGCAGCTTAGTGCTCCCTTCCAATGAGCAGTTCTTC. Encoded protein: CASSLVLPSNEQFF.

A few counts support this clonotype. The J gene is TRBJ2-2, the V gene TRBV4-2; D is uncertain. Germline assignment: CDR1 LGHNA and CDR2 YNFKEQ. This CDR3 contains 12 residues. Trimming cost V 0 bases and J 8 bases, with 4 bases left between them. CDR3 DNA sequence: TGTGCCAGCAGCCAAGATGAGGGGGAGCTGTTTTTT. Its protein is CASSQDEGELFF.

V usage is TRBV10-3 and J usage is TRBJ2-7; no firm D call. Trimming shortened V by 0 bases and J by 2 bases, and 11 bases separated the two germline ends. The CDR3 totals 15 residues. Germline lookup yields CDR1 ENHRY and CDR2 SYGVKD. The CDR3 coding sequence is TGTGCCATCAGTGAGTCTAAGGTTTCGGCCTACGAGCAGTACTTC. It is translated as CAISESKVSAYEQYF.

Many counts were recorded for this clonotype. The chain carries TRBV15 and TRBJ2-3, with D possibly being TRBD2 (6 bases). V lost 8 bases, J lost 3 bases, and 12 bases lay in between. Germline values: CDR1 LNHNV, CDR2 YYDKDF (reference sequence). CDR3 size: 13 residues. The CDR3 DNA reads TGTGCCACCCGAGGAGGGGCGACAGATACGCAGTATTTT. Its translation is CATRGGATDTQYF. The variable domain in full, with the rest retrieved from reference TRBV15 and TRBJ2-3, is DAMVIQNPRYQVTQFGKPVTLSCSQTLNHNVMYWYQQKSSQAPKLLFHYYDKDFNNEADTPDNFQSRRPNTSFCFLDIRSPGLGDTAMYLCATRGGATDTQYFGPGTRLTVL.

The gene calls are TRBV2 and TRBJ2-7; 9 nucleotides line up with TRBD2. The V and J ends lost 3 bases and 7 bases, in that order; junction bases with no gene match: 7. This CDR3 contains 14 residues. Germline V gives CDR1 SNHLY, CDR2 FYNNEI. The CDR3 DNA is TGTGCCAGCAGTGATGCGGGAGGGCGTCGGGAGCAGTACTTC. It encodes CASSDAGGRREQYF.

This clonotype appeared many times. V and J are TRBV5-4 and TRBJ2-7; 11 nucleotides line up with TRBD2. The CDR3 spans 15 residues. Trimming removed 6 bases from V and 1 base from J; junction bases left unmatched: 6. Germline lookup yields CDR1 SGHNT and CDR2 YYREEE (reference sequence). This chain's CDR3 is CASTQGLAASYEQYF. Here the CDR3 DNA reads TGTGCCAGCACCCAGGGACTAGCGGCTTCCTACGAGCAGTACTTC. Full variable domain (remainder filled in from reference TRBV5-4 and TRBJ2-7): ETGVTQSPTHLIKTRGQQVTLRCSSQSGHNTVSWYQQALGQGPQFIFQYYREEENGRGNFPPRFSGLQFPNYSSELNVNALELDDSALYLCASTQGLAASYEQYFGPGTRLTVT.

This clonotype was observed many times. The genes are TRBV20-1 and TRBJ2-7; 12 bases are shared with TRBD1. Germline values: CDR1 DFQATT, CDR2 SNEGSKA (reference sequence). V lost 3 bases to trimming and J lost 2 bases; unmatched junction nucleotides: 14. This CDR3 comprises 18 residues. DNA of the CDR3: TGCAGTGCTAGGGATAGCCGGGAGGGACAGGGGGCACCCTACGAGCAGTACTTC. Protein: CSARDSREGQGAPYEQYF.

This clonotype was seen a few times. The chain couples TRBV20-1 to TRBJ1-3, with TRBD1 as a possible D gene (5 bases). The CDR3 totals 15 residues. Germline V gene data show CDR1 as DFQATT and CDR2 as SNEGSKA (reference sequence). Deletions cut 5 bases from V and 0 bases from J, with 14 bases between. CDR3 amino acids: CSARRDSFSGNTIYF. CDR3 in DNA: TGCAGTGCTCGCCGGGACTCCTTCTCTGGAAACACCATATATTTT.

This clonotype was counted only a few times. The rearrangement links TRBV9 to TRBJ1-1; possible D gene TRBD1, 5 bases. Looked up from germline, CDR1 is SGDLS and CDR2 is YYNGEE. Trimming stripped 0 bases from V and 5 bases from J, with 14 bases between. The CDR3 loop spans 15 amino acids. The CDR3, as DNA: TGTGCCAGCAGCGTAGTTCAGGGCCGAGGGACTGAAGCTTTCTTT. It translates to CASSVVQGRGTEAFF.

This clonotype has more than one count but fewer than ten. The rearrangement links TRBV15 to TRBJ2-6; D possibly corresponds to TRBD1 (5 bases). The CDR3 runs 17 residues. Per the germline V gene, CDR1 is LNHNV and CDR2 is YYDKDF (reference sequence). V dropped 6 bases and J dropped 0 bases, with 15 bases sitting between them. The CDR3 sequence: CATSKGKGFSGANVLTF. The CDR3 DNA follows: TGTGCCACCAGTAAGGGGAAGGGATTCTCTGGGGCCAACGTCCTGACTTTC.

The rearrangement joins TRBV5-1 to TRBJ2-1; maybe TRBD2 (6 bases). CDR1 is SGHRS and CDR2 is YFSETQ in the germline V gene. This CDR3 has 16 residues. Between the trimmed V and J ends, which lost 7 bases and 0 bases, there was a span of 17 bases. In nucleotides, the CDR3 is TGCGCCAGCGGACCGACTAGTCAAAGCTCCTACAATGAGCAGTTCTTC. Amino acid sequence: CASGPTSQSSYNEQFF. The full variable domain, rest sourced from reference TRBV5-1 and TRBJ2-1, is KAGVTQTPRYLIKTRGQQVTLSCSPISGHRSVSWYQQTPGQGLQFLFEYFSETQRNKGNFPGRFSGRQFSNSRSEMNVSTLELGDSALYLCASGPTSQSSYNEQFFGPGTRLTVL.

This chain joins TRBV20-1 and TRBJ1-6, with D possibly matching TRBD1 (5 bases). The CDR3 runs to 13 residues. Germline V gene lookup returns CDR1 DFQATT and CDR2 SNEGSKA (reference sequence). V gave up 3 bases and J gave up 9 bases, with 12 bases separating them. This CDR3 reads CSARGPGVSPLHF. The CDR3 DNA follows: TGCAGTGCTAGGGGACCCGGAGTTTCACCCCTCCACTTT.

This clonotype occurred a few times. The V call is TRBV30, the J call TRBJ2-1; D not resolved. CDR1 is GTSNPN, CDR2 SVGIG, per germline (reference sequence). The CDR3 loop spans 14 amino acids. V lost 3 bases to trimming and J lost 4 bases, with 13 bases between them. As DNA, the CDR3 is TGTGCCTGGAGCGGGTCAAGAACGTACAATGAGCAGTTCTTC. It is translated as CAWSGSRTYNEQFF.

The rearrangement joins TRBV27 to TRBJ2-3; D gene ambiguous. Per the germline V gene, CDR1 is MNHEY and CDR2 is SMNVEV (reference sequence). The CDR3 covers 13 residues. V lost 4 bases, J lost 6 bases, and 11 bases lay in between. CDR3 coding DNA: TGTGCCAGCAGTTACCGAGCCATCGATACGCAGTATTTT. Translating gives CASSYRAIDTQYF.

This clonotype was picked up a small number of times. J is TRBJ2-7 and V is TRBV27, with TRBD2 matching 9 bases. After removal of 6 bases from V and 5 bases from J, the junction contained 8 bases not matched to a gene. Germline V lookup: CDR1 MNHEY, CDR2 SMNVEV (reference sequence). The CDR3 contains 14 residues. The CDR3 loop reads CASSSGTSLHEQYF. Here the CDR3 DNA reads TGTGCCAGCAGCTCCGGGACTAGCCTCCACGAGCAGTACTTC.

This clonotype was picked up many times. CDR3 sequence: CSVVGPQETQYF. The CDR3 nucleotides read TGCAGCGTGGTGGGCCCTCAAGAGACCCAGTACTTC. The rearrangement uses TRBV29-1 and TRBJ2-5; D uncertain. V lost 6 bases and J 2 bases, leaving 10 bases between the germline ends. The CDR3 is 12 amino acids. The germline V gene encodes CDR1 SQVTM and CDR2 ANQGSEA. Supplemented by reference TRBV29-1 and TRBJ2-5, the full variable domain reads SAVISQKPSRDICQRGTSLTIQCQVDSQVTMMFWYRQQPGQSLTLIATANQGSEATYESGFVIDKFPISRPNLTFSTLTVSNMSPEDSSIYLCSVVGPQETQYFGPGTRLLVL.

The chain recombines TRBV5-5 with TRBJ2-7, with D maybe TRBD1 (6 bases). V shed 3 bases and J shed 0 bases, with 13 bases lying between them. The CDR3 contains 15 residues. Germline CDR1 and CDR2: SGHKS and YYEKEE (reference sequence). The CDR3 DNA reads TGTGCCAGCAGCTCAGGGACATACCCCTCCTACGAGCAGTACTTC. This encodes CASSSGTYPSYEQYF.

This clonotype has a count of ten or more. The genes are TRBV28 and TRBJ2-7; D remains ambiguous. The V and J ends lost 6 bases and 12 bases respectively, with 21 bases between them. The germline gives CDR1 MDHEN, CDR2 SYDVKM. This CDR3 is built from 13 residues. CDR3 nucleotides: TGTGCCAGCAGCCTTACAGTTCCCCCCTCCTCGTACTTC. It specifies CASSLTVPPSSYF.

The CDR3 reads CSDNRLSTEAFF. The CDR3 DNA sequence: TGCAGTGATAACAGGCTTAGTACTGAAGCTTTCTTT. The chain is built from TRBV20-1 and TRBJ1-1; TRBD1 is a possible D gene (5 bases). The germline gives CDR1 DFQATT, CDR2 SNEGSKA (reference sequence). The CDR3 loop spans 12 amino acids. Trimming pared 7 bases from V and 5 bases from J, leaving 14 bases between.

The CDR3 reads CASSLRGVSSYNEQFF. The CDR3, as DNA: TGTGCCAGCAGCTTGAGGGGAGTTTCATCCTACAATGAGCAGTTCTTC. The chain uses TRBV11-3 and TRBJ2-1, with D perhaps being TRBD1 or TRBD2 (5 bases each). Per germline, CDR1 SGHNT and CDR2 YENEEA. This CDR3 is 16 amino acids long. Trimming took 3 bases from V and 1 from J, leaving 13 bases between them.

The V and J genes are TRBV19 and TRBJ2-7; TRBD2 aligns across 7 bases. The CDR3 has 13 amino acids. Losses at the gene ends were 6 bases for V and 5 bases for J; bases not matched to a gene: 7. Germline V gene lookup returns CDR1 LNHDA and CDR2 SQIVND (reference sequence). The CDR3: CASSAGRAHEQYF. CDR3 nucleotide sequence: TGTGCCAGTAGCGCAGGGAGGGCCCACGAGCAGTACTTC.

This clonotype turned up a few times. The chain couples TRBV7-2 to TRBJ2-3, with unresolved D. Trimming pared 1 base from V and 3 bases from J, leaving 8 bases between. Germline CDR1 SGHTA, CDR2 FQGNSA. The CDR3 is made up of 14 amino acids. The CDR3 sequence: CASSLGKATDTQYF. Written as DNA, the CDR3 is TGTGCCAGCAGCTTAGGCAAAGCGACAGATACGCAGTATTTT.

This rearrangement joins TRBV7-6 to TRBJ2-1, with D possibly matching TRBD2 (6 bases). Germline CDR1 and CDR2: SGHVS and FNYEAQ. This CDR3 spans 13 amino acids. V lost 4 bases and J lost 10, with 14 bases in between. CDR3 sequence reads: CASSSSLGGEQFF. CDR3 DNA: TGTGCCAGCAGCTCATCTCTTGGAGGGGAGCAGTTCTTC.

The J gene is TRBJ1-1, the V gene TRBV11-2, with no clear D. The length of the CDR3 is 12 residues. CDR1 is SGHAT, CDR2 FQNNGV, per germline. Between the trimmed V and J ends, which lost 2 bases and 6 bases, there was a span of 7 bases. The CDR3 DNA reads TGTGCCAGCAGCTTAACAGTTTCTGAAGCTTTCTTT. This translates into CASSLTVSEAFF.

This clonotype was counted at least ten times. CDR3 sequence reads: CASSPYRGGTEAFF. DNA of the CDR3: TGCGCCAGCAGCCCGTACAGGGGAGGCACTGAAGCTTTCTTT. V and J are TRBV4-3 and TRBJ1-1, with 7 bases matching TRBD1. CDR3 length: 14 residues. CDR1 is LGHNA, CDR2 YSLEER, per germline. V shed 4 bases and J 4 bases; nucleotides not matched to a gene: 6.

This clonotype occurred many times. The V gene is TRBV12-3 or TRBV12-4, the J gene TRBJ2-5, with D perhaps TRBD1 (6 bases). The CDR3 consists of 13 residues. Trimming took 8 bases from V and 1 from J, leaving 11 bases between them. Written as DNA, the CDR3 is TGTGCCAGCGGAGACAGGAGCCAAGAGACCCAGTACTTC. It encodes CASGDRSQETQYF.

The CDR3 here is CASSYGSGGSFIDTQYF. DNA of the CDR3: TGTGCCAGCAGTTATGGGTCGGGCGGGAGTTTCATAGATACGCAGTATTTT. The chain uses TRBV6-5 and TRBJ2-3; TRBD2 aligns across 7 bases. This CDR3 region has 17 residues. The ends lost 3 bases at V and 5 bases at J; junction bases unmatched: 14. Germline V gene lookup returns CDR1 MNHEY and CDR2 SVGAGI.

This chain connects TRBV5-1 to TRBJ2-1; TRBD1 matches 9 bases. V shed 4 bases and J 6 bases; nucleotides not matched to a gene: 11. The germline gives CDR1 SGHRS, CDR2 YFSETQ. The CDR3 extends over 16 amino acids. Written as DNA, the CDR3 is TGCGCCAGCAGCAAATTACAGGGGGCAAACATCAATGAGCAGTTCTTC. It translates to CASSKLQGANINEQFF.

The chain employs TRBV6-5 and TRBJ1-4; D remains ambiguous. CDR1 MNHEY and CDR2 SVGAGI come from the germline V gene. Trimming pared 0 bases from V and 8 bases from J, leaving 19 bases between. The CDR3 loop spans 17 amino acids. CDR3 DNA: TGTGCCAGCAGTTACTCGCGGGGTCACAGACTCGGGGAAAAACTGTTTTTT. Translated: CASSYSRGHRLGEKLFF.

A few counts support this clonotype. This chain links TRBV6-1 with TRBJ2-5, with D tentatively TRBD2 (5 bases). With 6 bases removed from V and 1 base from J, the gap between germline ends came to 18 bases. CDR3 length: 16 residues. The V gene's germline CDR1 is MNHNS and CDR2 SASEGT. The CDR3 region is CASRRPGERAQETQYF. The DNA for the CDR3 is TGTGCCAGCAGACGCCCCGGGGAACGAGCCCAAGAGACCCAGTACTTC.